A single sample is the source of the 13 T cell receptor beta chains below, sequenced in a study of blood T cell repertoires in COVID-19. Method: immunoSEQ multiplex PCR; TCRdb's copy keeps in-frame clones and lacks some. The sample includes fewer than 450,000 clones, around 87% of them seen just once. Sequenced input: peripheral blood. All receptors come from a woman between 45 and 60 years old with COVID-19, enrolled during active disease.

This chain links TRBV7-2 with TRBJ2-3; 7 bases map to TRBD2. Germline V gene sequence: CDR1 SGHTA, CDR2 FQGNSA. The CDR3 is made up of 15 amino acids. V lost 1 base, J lost 5 bases, and 6 bases stayed unmatched. The CDR3 loop is CASSLVEGGLDTQYF. DNA of the CDR3: TGTGCCAGCAGCTTAGTGGAGGGAGGGTTAGATACGCAGTATTTT.

This clone has a handful of counts. The chain employs TRBV7-9 and TRBJ1-6; unclear D gene. This CDR3 is built from 15 residues. CDR1 and CDR2 from the germline V gene are SEHNR and FQNEAQ (reference sequence). V lost 1 base to trimming and J lost 7 bases, with 11 bases between them. The CDR3 nucleotides are TGTGCCAGCAGCTTAGGCCTACCCCACAATTCACCCCTCCACTTT. It specifies CASSLGLPHNSPLHF.

V gene TRBV4-1 combines with J gene TRBJ1-5; 9 nucleotides agree with TRBD1. Per the germline V gene, CDR1 is MGHRA and CDR2 is YSYEKL. The CDR3 has 16 residues. With V trimmed by 3 bases and J by 1 base, 4 bases remained unmatched. The CDR3 DNA follows: TGCGCCAGCAGCCAGCGGACAGGGGTAAGCAATCAGCCCCAGCATTTT. Translation gives CASSQRTGVSNQPQHF.

This rearrangement joins TRBV18 to TRBJ2-5; no clear D gene. Germline V CDR1 and CDR2: KGHSH, LQKENI. This CDR3 has 14 amino acids. V lost 6 bases and J lost 2, with 13 bases in between. This chain's CDR3 is CASSSWAGQETQYF. The DNA of the CDR3 is TGTGCCAGCTCGAGTTGGGCAGGACAAGAGACCCAGTACTTC.

The chain couples TRBV11-3 to TRBJ2-7; D is possibly TRBD1 (6 bases). CDR3 length equals 14 residues. The germline V gene encodes CDR1 SGHNT and CDR2 YENEEA. The V end lost 3 bases, the J end lost 0 bases, and 9 bases lay between the germline ends. The CDR3 protein is CASSFQTGSYEQYF. In nucleotides, the CDR3 is TGTGCCAGCAGCTTTCAGACAGGCTCCTACGAGCAGTACTTC.

The chain joins TRBV12-3 or TRBV12-4 to TRBJ2-1; D is unresolved. This CDR3 is built from 12 residues. Trimming cost V 7 bases and J 2 bases, with 6 bases left between them. The CDR3 coding sequence is TGTGCCAGCACCGGAGCCTACAATGAGCAGTTCTTC. Translating it yields CASTGAYNEQFF.

This CDR3 is CASSQESGGDHNEQFF. The DNA of the CDR3 is TGTGCCAGCAGCCAAGAATCAGGGGGCGATCACAATGAGCAGTTCTTC. The chain has TRBV3-1 (or the pseudogene TRBV3-2) and TRBJ2-1; 8 nucleotides align to TRBD1. The CDR3 consists of 16 residues. Losses at the gene ends were 0 bases for V and 5 bases for J; bases not matched to a gene: 6. Germline loops: CDR1 LGHDT, CDR2 YNNKEL (reference sequence).

This chain joins TRBV7-2 and TRBJ2-5; weak D call: TRBD2 (5 bases). Germline CDR1 is SGHTA and CDR2 is FQGNSA. The CDR3 totals 14 residues. Trimming left V 1 base short and J 1 base short, with 7 bases between. CDR3 in DNA: TGTGCCAGCAGCTTAGAGCGGATCCAAGAGACCCAGTACTTC. It is translated as CASSLERIQETQYF. Full variable domain (outside the CDR3, taken from reference TRBV7-2 and TRBJ2-5): GAGVSQSPSNKVTEKGKDVELRCDPISGHTALYWYRQSLGQGLEFLIYFQGNSAPDKSGLPSDRFSAERTGGSVSTLTIQRTQQEDSAVYLCASSLERIQETQYFGPGTRLLVL.

The chain combines TRBV29-1 with TRBJ2-3; TRBD2 matches 8 bases. The J segment lost 6 bases and the V segment lost 7 bases, leaving 15 bases of the junction unmatched. The V gene's germline CDR1 is SQVTM and CDR2 ANQGSEA. This CDR3 spans 15 amino acids. Here the CDR3 DNA reads TGCAGCGCTCCAACTTGGGCGGGAGGTTCGGATACGCAGTATTTT. Translated, it gives CSAPTWAGGSDTQYF.

Only one count was recorded for this clone. Here the CDR3 reads CASSRQGTYNEQFF. Here the CDR3 DNA reads TGTGCCAGTAGTCGACAGGGGACTTACAATGAGCAGTTCTTC. This chain joins TRBV19 and TRBJ2-1; 8 bases agree with TRBD1. CDR1 LNHDA and CDR2 SQIVND come from the germline V gene (reference sequence). This CDR3 comprises 14 residues. The V and J ends lost 5 bases and 4 bases, in that order; junction bases with no gene match: 4.

The chain combines TRBV28 with TRBJ2-7; TRBD2 aligns across 8 bases. V gave up 7 bases and J gave up 1 base; unmatched junction bases: 9. From germline, CDR1 is MDHEN and CDR2 SYDVKM. The CDR3 contains 15 residues. The CDR3 DNA follows: TGTGCCAGCACCAAGACCGGGACTAGTTCCTACGAGCAGTACTTC. This translates into CASTKTGTSSYEQYF.

The J gene is TRBJ2-1, the V gene TRBV7-2; D is perhaps TRBD2 (6 bases). With 5 bases removed from V and 1 base from J, the gap between germline ends came to 12 bases. This CDR3 has 15 amino acids. Per the germline V gene, CDR1 is SGHTA and CDR2 is FQGNSA. CDR3 residues: CASSLGGKSYNEQFF. The CDR3 bases are TGTGCCAGCAGCCTGGGGGGTAAGTCCTACAATGAGCAGTTCTTC.

The chain employs TRBV18 and TRBJ2-3; 7 bases match TRBD1. This CDR3 has 16 amino acids. Germline CDR1 KGHSH, CDR2 LQKENI. Germline trimming cut 3 bases from V and 4 bases from J; bases unmatched to any gene: 10. DNA for the CDR3: TGTGCCAGCTCACCTGAACAGGGGTACGGTGCAGATACGCAGTATTTT. Protein: CASSPEQGYGADTQYF.